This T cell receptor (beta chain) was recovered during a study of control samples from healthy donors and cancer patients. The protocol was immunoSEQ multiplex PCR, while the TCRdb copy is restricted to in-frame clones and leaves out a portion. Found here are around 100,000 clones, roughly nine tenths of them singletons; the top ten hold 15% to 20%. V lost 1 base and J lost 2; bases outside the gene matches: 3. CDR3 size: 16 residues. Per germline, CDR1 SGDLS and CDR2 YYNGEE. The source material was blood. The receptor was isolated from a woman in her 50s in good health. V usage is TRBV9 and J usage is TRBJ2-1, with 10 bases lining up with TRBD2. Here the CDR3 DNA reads TGTGCCAGCAGCGTATTACTAGCGGGACCCTACAATGAGCAGTTCTTC. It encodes CASSVLLAGPYNEQFF.